This TCR beta chain comes out of a study of shared clonotypes between healthy human individuals. Germline CDR1 is SNHLY and CDR2 is FYNNEI. This CDR3 comprises 13 residues. Worth noting for this clone: One end of the junction varies from germline; a read error may be responsible.

Using immunoSEQ multiplex PCR, the repertoire was profiled, and TCRdb retains in-frame clones only, with some absent. The table records around 940,000 clones, approximately 80% of them present only once. The clonotype was recovered from a man younger than 30 in good health. The chain employs TRBV2 and TRBJ1-5; 7 bases line up with TRBD1. The sequencing input was memory CD4+ T cells sorted from blood. Sample subset: CD45RA-negative fraction. CDR3 amino acids: CGTAIYSNQPQHF. The CDR3 DNA reads TGCGGGACAGCGATCTATAGCAATCAGCCCCAGCATTTT.